Listed below are T cell receptor beta chains from one sample, sequenced in a study of blood T cell repertoires in COVID-19. Assay used: immunoSEQ multiplex PCR; TCRdb lists only in-frame clones, some missing. The sample has around 480,000 clones; about nine tenths are singletons. Input material: PBMCs or T cells enriched from blood (not recorded which). These TCRs come from a woman younger than 30 who had recovered from COVID-19. CDR3s include the opening cysteine and the closing phenylalanine or tryptophan. The order of the fields is V gene, clone size, D gene, J gene, CDR3 DNA, CDR3 protein. The D gene is left open where the match is weak. Only part of the rows carry a size: once, few, many, or a class if the clone is expanded.

V: TRBV24-1
size: -
D: -
J: TRBJ2-3
DNA: TGTGCCACCAGTGACCCGGGACTTTCCACAGATACGCAGTATTTT
CDR3: CATSDPGLSTDTQYF

V: TRBV28
size: few
D: -
J: TRBJ1-1
DNA: TGTGCCAGCAGTTTAGGAGAAGTGAACACTGAAGCTTTCTTT
CDR3: CASSLGEVNTEAFF

V: TRBV4-1
size: -
D: TRBD2
J: TRBJ2-1
DNA: TGCGCCAGCAGCCAAGATTTACGCGCGGGACTAGCGGGGGGAATAACCTACAATGAGCAGTTCTTC
CDR3: CASSQDLRAGLAGGITYNEQFF

V: TRBV6-5
size: many
D: -
J: TRBJ2-7
DNA: TGTGCCAGCATCGGTAAGAGCTCCTACGAGCAGTACTTC
CDR3: CASIGKSSYEQYF

V: TRBV5-1
size: -
D: -
J: TRBJ1-2
DNA: TGCGCCAGCAGCTCAGGCTATGGCTACACCTTC
CDR3: CASSSGYGYTF

V: TRBV27
size: few
D: -
J: TRBJ1-5
DNA: TGTGCCAGCAGATCGGGGGGCGGAAATCAGCCCCAGCATTTT
CDR3: CASRSGGGNQPQHF

V: TRBV10-2
size: -
D: TRBD1
J: TRBJ2-5
DNA: TGCGCCAGCAGTGATCCCGGGACAGCGATAGAGACCCAGTACTTC
CDR3: CASSDPGTAIETQYF

V: TRBV3-1/TRBV3-2
size: once
D: TRBD2
J: TRBJ2-3
DNA: TGTGCCAGCAGCCCCGCTAGCGGGGGCACAGATACGCAGTATTTT
CDR3: CASSPASGGTDTQYF

V: TRBV7-8
size: -
D: TRBD2
J: TRBJ2-3
DNA: TGTGCCAGCAGCTTAGGGACTAGCGGGGCTGAAACAGATACGCAGTATTTT
CDR3: CASSLGTSGAETDTQYF

V: TRBV21-1
size: -
D: -
J: TRBJ2-7
DNA: TGTGCCAGCCGGAGCAGGGAAAAGTATCAAGGGCACTATCCTCGCTCCTACGAGCAGTACTTC
CDR3: CASRSREKYQGHYPRSYEQYF

V: TRBV19
size: once
D: -
J: TRBJ1-5
DNA: TGTGCCAGTAACGCAGGGGGCAATCAGCCCCAGCATTTT
CDR3: CASNAGGNQPQHF

V: TRBV19
size: once
D: -
J: TRBJ1-4
DNA: TGTGCCAGTAGTATAGGCAGGTCCTCTAATGAAAAACTGTTTTTT
CDR3: CASSIGRSSNEKLFF

V: TRBV5-5
size: -
D: -
J: TRBJ1-6
DNA: TGTGCCAGCAGCCGTGGACAGACCTTAAATTCACCCCTCCACTTT
CDR3: CASSRGQTLNSPLHF

V: TRBV28
size: -
D: TRBD1
J: TRBJ2-1
DNA: TGTGCCAGCAGTCGGGACAGCCGGTTTTATTCTAGCTCCTACAATGAGCAGTTCTTC
CDR3: CASSRDSRFYSSSYNEQFF

V: TRBV5-4
size: -
D: -
J: TRBJ1-4
DNA: TGTGCCAGCAGCTTAGGTGGGGAGGAAAAACTGTTTTTT
CDR3: CASSLGGEEKLFF

V: TRBV5-1
size: -
D: -
J: TRBJ1-1
DNA: TGCGCCAGCAGCTTTGGGCACAACTCTTTGAACACTGAAGCTTTCTTT
CDR3: CASSFGHNSLNTEAFF

V: TRBV10-3
size: -
D: -
J: TRBJ1-2
DNA: TGTGCCATCAGTGAGTCAAGTCAACCGTTTGCGCCTAACTATGGCTACACCTTC
CDR3: CAISESSQPFAPNYGYTF

V: TRBV6-5
size: -
D: TRBD1
J: TRBJ2-4
DNA: TGTGCCAGCAGTTCCGGGACAGAAAAAAACATTCAGTACTTC
CDR3: CASSSGTEKNIQYF

V: TRBV3-1/TRBV3-2
size: -
D: -
J: TRBJ2-7
DNA: TGTGCCAGCAGCCAAGATTTGGGGGGGCAATACGAGCAGTACTTC
CDR3: CASSQDLGGQYEQYF

V: TRBV5-8
size: -
D: TRBD1
J: TRBJ2-7
DNA: TGTGCCAGCAGCCCTACCTACGGGGGACAGGGAAGCTCCTACGAGCAGTACTTC
CDR3: CASSPTYGGQGSSYEQYF

V: TRBV6-6
size: many
D: -
J: TRBJ1-1
DNA: TGTGCCAGCAGTTCCTATGAAGCTTTCTTT
CDR3: CASSSYEAFF

V: TRBV7-2
size: -
D: TRBD2
J: TRBJ2-5
DNA: TGTGCCAGCAGCTTAGGATTACTAGCGGAAGAGACCCAGTACTTC
CDR3: CASSLGLLAEETQYF

V: TRBV2
size: -
D: -
J: TRBJ1-1
DNA: TGTGCCAGCACCCCCGACAGCTTGAACACTGAAGCTTTCTTT
CDR3: CASTPDSLNTEAFF

V: TRBV4-1
size: -
D: -
J: TRBJ1-5
DNA: TGCGCCAGCAGCCAGCTCTACAGAAAAGGTCAGCCCCAGCATTTT
CDR3: CASSQLYRKGQPQHF

V: TRBV28
size: -
D: -
J: TRBJ1-6
DNA: TGTGCCAGCAGTCCTCCCCGACAGGCGATTTATAATTCACCCCTCCACTTT
CDR3: CASSPPRQAIYNSPLHF

V: TRBV25-1
size: -
D: -
J: TRBJ2-7
DNA: TGTGCCAGCAGCGGGGGTACCGGGTCAGGCGGCGGTAACGAGCAGTACTTC
CDR3: CASSGGTGSGGGNEQYF

V: TRBV5-5
size: -
D: -
J: TRBJ2-7
DNA: TGTGCCAGCAGCTTAAGGGGGGGATCGGGCGAGCAGTACTTC
CDR3: CASSLRGGSGEQYF

V: TRBV4-1
size: -
D: -
J: TRBJ2-5
DNA: TGCGCCAGCAGCCAAGATAGTTCCAGGGCTCTAGAGACCCAGTACTTC
CDR3: CASSQDSSRALETQYF

V: TRBV7-9
size: few
D: -
J: TRBJ2-5
DNA: TGTGCCAGCAGCTCATTTGAGACCCAGTACTTC
CDR3: CASSSFETQYF

V: TRBV15
size: -
D: -
J: TRBJ1-5
DNA: TGTGCCACCAGCAGCCAGGGGAAGAGGAATCAGCCCCAGCATTTT
CDR3: CATSSQGKRNQPQHF

V: TRBV4-1
size: -
D: TRBD2
J: TRBJ2-7
DNA: TGCGCCAGCAGCCAAGTAGCTAGCGGGGGGTACGAGCAGTACTTC
CDR3: CASSQVASGGYEQYF

V: TRBV4-1
size: -
D: -
J: TRBJ1-1
DNA: TGCGCCAGCAGCCAAGAACCTCTCGGGGGGAACACTGAAGCTTTCTTT
CDR3: CASSQEPLGGNTEAFF

V: TRBV3-1/TRBV3-2
size: -
D: TRBD2
J: TRBJ2-1
DNA: TGTGCCAGCAGCCAAGTACTCCCGCTAGCGGGGGGCCGGAGCTCCTACAATGAGCAGTTCTTC
CDR3: CASSQVLPLAGGRSSYNEQFF

V: TRBV27
size: -
D: -
J: TRBJ1-1
DNA: TGTGCCAGCAGTTTATTTGGCCGGAACACTGAAGCTTTCTTT
CDR3: CASSLFGRNTEAFF

V: TRBV11-2
size: -
D: -
J: TRBJ2-7
DNA: TGTGCCAGCAGCTTAGATCGAGAGTACGAGCAGTACTTC
CDR3: CASSLDREYEQYF

V: TRBV19
size: -
D: -
J: TRBJ1-5
DNA: TGTGCCAGTAGTATTACGGGGTATAGCAATCAGCCCCAGCATTTT
CDR3: CASSITGYSNQPQHF

V: TRBV28
size: once
D: -
J: TRBJ1-2
DNA: TGTGCCAGCAGTTTACAGATCTATGGCTACACCTTC
CDR3: CASSLQIYGYTF

V: TRBV27
size: -
D: TRBD1
J: TRBJ2-1
DNA: TGTGCCAGCAGTTCACCGGACAGGGGGCAGCAGTTCTTC
CDR3: CASSSPDRGQQFF

V: TRBV6-5
size: -
D: -
J: TRBJ1-1
DNA: TGTGCCATGGCGCGCGGTACTGAAGCTTTCTTT
CDR3: CAMARGTEAFF

V: TRBV30
size: -
D: TRBD2
J: TRBJ2-7
DNA: TGTGCCTGGAGTACGGGGGGGCCCTCCTACGAGCAGTACTTC
CDR3: CAWSTGGPSYEQYF

V: TRBV6-4
size: -
D: -
J: TRBJ2-2
DNA: TGTGCCAGCAGAACAGGACCGAACACCGGGGAGCTGTTTTTT
CDR3: CASRTGPNTGELFF

V: TRBV30
size: -
D: -
J: TRBJ1-1
DNA: TGTGCCTGGAGTGGCCCGGGGATGGAGATTCACGGTACTGAAGCTTTCTTT
CDR3: CAWSGPGMEIHGTEAFF

V: TRBV15
size: -
D: -
J: TRBJ2-7
DNA: TGTGCCACCAGCAGAGACCGTGTGTCGGAGGAGCAGTACTTC
CDR3: CATSRDRVSEEQYF

V: TRBV6-1
size: -
D: TRBD1
J: TRBJ2-4
DNA: TGTGCCAGCAGTGAGGGACAGGGGCGAGGCAAAAACATTCAGTACTTC
CDR3: CASSEGQGRGKNIQYF

V: TRBV7-3
size: once
D: TRBD2
J: TRBJ2-1
DNA: TGTGCCAGCAGCCGTAGCGGGGGCGCCTACAATGAGCAGTTCTTC
CDR3: CASSRSGGAYNEQFF

V: TRBV6-1
size: once
D: TRBD1
J: TRBJ2-5
DNA: TGTGCCAGCAGTGATTCCCGGGACAGCCAAGAGACCCAGTACTTC
CDR3: CASSDSRDSQETQYF

V: TRBV9
size: -
D: TRBD1
J: TRBJ2-3
DNA: TGTGCCAGCAGCCGGGACAGGGGGACAGATACGCAGTATTTT
CDR3: CASSRDRGTDTQYF

V: TRBV27
size: few
D: -
J: TRBJ1-1
DNA: TGTGCCAGCAGTTTGTCGGACAGCCTCTTTAACACTGAAGCTTTCTTT
CDR3: CASSLSDSLFNTEAFF

V: TRBV9
size: -
D: -
J: TRBJ2-5
DNA: TGTGCCAGCAGCGCGTTTGGGGGCGAAGAGACCCAGTACTTC
CDR3: CASSAFGGEETQYF

V: TRBV4-2
size: once
D: TRBD2
J: TRBJ2-3
DNA: TGTGCCAGCAGCAAACTAGCGGGGGGTGGGGATACGCAGTATTTT
CDR3: CASSKLAGGGDTQYF

V: TRBV30
size: -
D: TRBD1
J: TRBJ1-1
DNA: TGTGCCTGGAGTCCCGACAGGGGGCGGACTGAAGCTTTCTTT
CDR3: CAWSPDRGRTEAFF

V: TRBV24-1
size: -
D: TRBD1
J: TRBJ1-2
DNA: TGTGCCACCAGTGATTTAGGACAGGGGGGCGGCTACACCTTC
CDR3: CATSDLGQGGGYTF

V: TRBV5-1
size: -
D: -
J: TRBJ1-2
DNA: TGCGCCAGCAGCTTGAGGGGCGGGGGGGCCGAGCCTCTTAACTATGGCTACACCTTC
CDR3: CASSLRGGGAEPLNYGYTF

V: TRBV27
size: -
D: TRBD1
J: TRBJ2-1
DNA: TGTGCCAGCAGTTTAGTCCTAGGGGGCGGCACGGGTGAGCAGTTCTTC
CDR3: CASSLVLGGGTGEQFF

V: TRBV11-2
size: -
D: -
J: TRBJ2-1
DNA: TGTGCCAGCAGCTTAGATTGGGGGCTCCCCAATGAGCAGTTCTTC
CDR3: CASSLDWGLPNEQFF